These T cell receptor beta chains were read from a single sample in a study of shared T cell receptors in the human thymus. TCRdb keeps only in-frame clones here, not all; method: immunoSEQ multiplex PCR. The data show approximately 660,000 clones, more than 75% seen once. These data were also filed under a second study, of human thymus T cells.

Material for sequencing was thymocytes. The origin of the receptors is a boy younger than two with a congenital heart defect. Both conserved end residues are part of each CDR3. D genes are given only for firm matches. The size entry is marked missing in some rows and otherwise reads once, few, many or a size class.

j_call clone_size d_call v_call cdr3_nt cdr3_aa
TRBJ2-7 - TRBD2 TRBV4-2 TGTGCCAGCAGCCAAGATCCCGAGGGGGGGGCGGGGGGCTCCTACGAGCAGTACTTC CASSQDPEGGAGGSYEQYF
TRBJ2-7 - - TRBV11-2 TGTGCCAGCAGCTTAGGGGGCAGAAAAGCCTACGAGCAGTACTTC CASSLGGRKAYEQYF
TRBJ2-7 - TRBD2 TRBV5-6 TGTGCCAGCAGCTTGCGGGGGGGGAGCGACTACGAGCAGTACTTC CASSLRGGSDYEQYF
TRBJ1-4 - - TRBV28 TGTGCCAGCAGCCCTTGGGAGGGACCCGAGATTAGAAAACTGTTTTTT CASSPWEGPEIRKLFF
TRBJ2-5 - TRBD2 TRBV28 TGTGCCAGCAGTGGACTAGCGGGAGTAGAGACCCAGTACTTC CASSGLAGVETQYF
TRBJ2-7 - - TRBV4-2 TGTGCCAGCAGCCCGACGGGAGTCGCCCACTACGAGCAGTACTTC CASSPTGVAHYEQYF
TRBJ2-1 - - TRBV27 TGTGCCAGCAGACACCGGCCGGGAATAGGCTACAATGAGCAGTTCTTC CASRHRPGIGYNEQFF
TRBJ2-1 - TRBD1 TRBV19 TGTGCCAGTAGTGGGACAGGGGGTACCAATGAGCAGTTCTTC CASSGTGGTNEQFF
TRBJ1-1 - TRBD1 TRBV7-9 TGTGCCAGCAGCTTCCGGGACAGGAACACTGAAGCTTTCTTT CASSFRDRNTEAFF
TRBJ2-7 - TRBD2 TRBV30 TGTGCCTGGATCACTAGCGCGACCTACGAGCAGTACTTC CAWITSATYEQYF
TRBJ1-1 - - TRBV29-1 TGCAGCGTTGAATCGTGCCGGCCCCCTACGGGGAACACTGAAGCTTTCTTT CSVESCRPPTGNTEAFF
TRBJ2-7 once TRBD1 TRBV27 TGTGCCAGCAGAAGTCCGGGACAGAGCTCCTACGAGCAGTACTTC CASRSPGQSSYEQYF
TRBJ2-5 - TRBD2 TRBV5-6 TGTGCCAGCAGCTTGGGACTAGCGGGACAAGAGACCCAGTACTTC CASSLGLAGQETQYF
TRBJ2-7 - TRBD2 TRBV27 TGTGCCAGCAGTTTAAATAGCGGGGACTACGAGCAGTACTTC CASSLNSGDYEQYF
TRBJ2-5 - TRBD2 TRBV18 TGTGCCAGCTCTCGGAGTCCTACTAGCGGGGGGGTTCAAGAGACCCAGTACTTC CASSRSPTSGGVQETQYF
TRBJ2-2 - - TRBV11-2 TGTGCCAGCAGCTGGGGGGGCCAGCGACCGAACACCGGGGAGCTGTTTTTT CASSWGGQRPNTGELFF
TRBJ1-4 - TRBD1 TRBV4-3 TGCGCCAGCAGCCAACAATATCCGGGACAGGGGATTGCAACTAATGAAAAACTGTTTTTT CASSQQYPGQGIATNEKLFF
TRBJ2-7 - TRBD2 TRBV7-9 TGTGCCAGCAGCGGTAGCGGGAGTAAAACCTACGAGCAGTACTTC CASSGSGSKTYEQYF
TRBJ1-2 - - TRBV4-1 TGCGCCAGCAGCCACCCTAAGATACTTATTTATGGCTACACCTTC CASSHPKILIYGYTF
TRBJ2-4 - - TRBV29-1 TGCAGCGTGCGACAGGATGCGGCCAAAAACATTCAGTACTTC CSVRQDAAKNIQYF
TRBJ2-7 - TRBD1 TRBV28 TGTGCCAGCAGTCTGGGACAGGGCCCTTACGAGCAGTACTTC CASSLGQGPYEQYF
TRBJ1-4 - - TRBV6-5 TGTGCCAGCAGTTCCTCGAACTACTCAACTAATGAAAAACTGTTTTTT CASSSSNYSTNEKLFF
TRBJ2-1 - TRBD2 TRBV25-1 TGTGCCAGCAGTGAATTTTTGGCGGGAGCAGGAAATGAGCAGTTCTTC CASSEFLAGAGNEQFF
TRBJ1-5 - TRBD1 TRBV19 TGTGCCAGTACCCCTCCTTGGGGGACAGGCAATCAGCCCCAGCATTTT CASTPPWGTGNQPQHF
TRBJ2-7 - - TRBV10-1 TGCGCCAGCAGTGCGGCACTAGCCAGCTCCTACGAGCAGTACTTC CASSAALASSYEQYF
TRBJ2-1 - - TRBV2 TGTGCCAGCAGTCGAAAGGGGGTCTCCTACAATGAGCAGTTCTTC CASSRKGVSYNEQFF
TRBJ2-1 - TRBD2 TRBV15 TGTGCCACCAGCAGAGAAGGGGGACTAGCGGGAGACAATGAGCAGTTCTTC CATSREGGLAGDNEQFF
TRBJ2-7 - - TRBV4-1 TGCGCCAGCAGCCTCCCGGACAGCACCTACGAGCAGTACTTC CASSLPDSTYEQYF
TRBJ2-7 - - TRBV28 TGTGCCAGCAGTTTACCCCGTGTTACAGGGACCTACGAGCAGTACTTC CASSLPRVTGTYEQYF
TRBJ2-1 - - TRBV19 TGTGCCAGTCCCGGCGGTTACTACAATGAGCAGTTCTTC CASPGGYYNEQFF
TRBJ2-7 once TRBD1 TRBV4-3 TGCGCCAGCAGCCATCACCGGGACAGCTCCTACGAGCAGTACTTC CASSHHRDSSYEQYF
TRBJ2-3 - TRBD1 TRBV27 TGTGCCAGCAGTTCGACAGGGCGGTTCACAGATACGCAGTATTTT CASSSTGRFTDTQYF
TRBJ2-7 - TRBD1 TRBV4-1 TGCGCCAGCCTTTCTGGCCAGGGGGCTTTTTACGAGCAGTACTTC CASLSGQGAFYEQYF
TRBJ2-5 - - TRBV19 TGTGCCAGTAGTATATGGGGCGGGAAAGAGACCCAGTACTTC CASSIWGGKETQYF
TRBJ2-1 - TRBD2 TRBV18 TGTGCCAGCTCACTGCAATTAGCGGGGGCAGACAATGAGCAGTTCTTC CASSLQLAGADNEQFF
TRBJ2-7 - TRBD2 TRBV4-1 TGCGCCAGCAGCCCCCGGCCTAGCGGGATGCGGGCCTTCCTCTACGAGCAGTACTTC CASSPRPSGMRAFLYEQYF
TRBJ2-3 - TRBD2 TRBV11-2 TGTGCCAGCAGCCTTAGCGGGCGAGAGGCAGATACGCAGTATTTT CASSLSGREADTQYF
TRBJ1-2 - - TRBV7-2 TGTGCCAGCAGCTTATCTAGCCCTCCCGGCTACACCTTC CASSLSSPPGYTF
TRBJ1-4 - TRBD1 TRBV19 TGTGCCACCCTCGGAGGGACAGGGAATGAAAAACTGTTTTTT CATLGGTGNEKLFF
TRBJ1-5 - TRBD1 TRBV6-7 TGTGCCAGCAGCCCTGAGGGGGCAAATCAGCCCCAGCATTTT CASSPEGANQPQHF
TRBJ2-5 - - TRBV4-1 TGCGCCAGCAGCCAAGATGGAGGGCGGTACCAAGAGACCCAGTACTTC CASSQDGGRYQETQYF
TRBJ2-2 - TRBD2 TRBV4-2 TGTGCCAGCAGCCAAGGGGTGGCGGGGGTCTTAAACACCGGGGAGCTGTTTTTT CASSQGVAGVLNTGELFF
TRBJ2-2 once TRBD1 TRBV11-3 TGTGCCAGCAGCCTCTCCGGGACAGGGGGGACCGGGGAGCTGTTTTTT CASSLSGTGGTGELFF
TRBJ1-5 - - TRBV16 TGTGCCAGCAGCCAAATCGCGGTTGGCAATCAGCCCCAGCATTTT CASSQIAVGNQPQHF